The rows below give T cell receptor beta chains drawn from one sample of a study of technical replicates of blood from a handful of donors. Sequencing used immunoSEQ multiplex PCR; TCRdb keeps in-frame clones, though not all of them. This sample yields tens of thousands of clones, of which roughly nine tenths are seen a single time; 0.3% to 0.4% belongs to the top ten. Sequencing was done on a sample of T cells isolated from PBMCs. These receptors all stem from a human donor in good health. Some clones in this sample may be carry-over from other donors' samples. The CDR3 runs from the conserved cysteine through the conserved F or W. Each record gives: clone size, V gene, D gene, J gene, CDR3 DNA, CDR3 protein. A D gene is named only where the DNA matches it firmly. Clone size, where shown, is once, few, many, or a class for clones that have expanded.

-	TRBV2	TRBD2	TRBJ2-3	TGTGCCAGCAGTAAAGGACTAGCGGCCCTCACAGATACGCAGTATTTT	CASSKGLAALTDTQYF
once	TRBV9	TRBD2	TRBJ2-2	TGTGCCAGCAGCCCGCGGGAGGGGAACACCGGGGAGCTGTTTTTT	CASSPREGNTGELFF
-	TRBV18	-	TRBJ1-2	TGTGCCAGCTCACGAGCTAGAACAGGGCCGGGGGGCTACACCTTC	CASSRARTGPGGYTF
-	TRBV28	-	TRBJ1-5	TGTGCCAGCAGGGTCGAATCTGGCCCGCCCGTTCAGCCCCAGCATTTT	CASRVESGPPVQPQHF
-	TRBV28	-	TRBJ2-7	TGTGCCACCTTACCGACGGGGGCCTACGAGCAGTACTTC	CATLPTGAYEQYF
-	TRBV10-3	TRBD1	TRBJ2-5	TGTGCCATCAGCATCAATGCAGGGGGCGCAGGTACCCAGTACTTC	CAISINAGGAGTQYF
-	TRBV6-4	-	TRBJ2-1	TGTGCCAGCAGTGCATCCAGATTCAGCTCCTACAATGAGCAGTTCTTC	CASSASRFSSYNEQFF
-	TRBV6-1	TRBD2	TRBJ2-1	TGTGCCAGCAGTGGAACTAGCGGGGATAGCTCCTACAATGAGCAGTTCTTC	CASSGTSGDSSYNEQFF
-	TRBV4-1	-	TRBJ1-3	TGCGCCAGCAGCCCGGAGATTAGCTCTGGAAACACCATATATTTT	CASSPEISSGNTIYF
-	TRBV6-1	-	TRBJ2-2	TGTGCCGTCAGAATCCAGGCCACCGGGGAGCTGTTTTTT	CAVRIQATGELFF
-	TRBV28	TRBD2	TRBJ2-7	TGTGCCAGCAGCGCTTCTCGACTAGCGGGATTAGACGAGCAGTACTTC	CASSASRLAGLDEQYF
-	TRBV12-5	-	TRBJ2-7	TGTGCTAGTGGTTTGGTACTTGGGGGCAGGAACTACGAGCAGTACTTC	CASGLVLGGRNYEQYF
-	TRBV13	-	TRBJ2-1	TGTGCCAGCAGCTCGTCGACTAGGACTGAGCAGTTCTTC	CASSSSTRTEQFF
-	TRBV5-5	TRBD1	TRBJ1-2	TGTGCCAGCAGCTTGGAGTTCAGGGGGCGTACCTATGGCTACACCTTC	CASSLEFRGRTYGYTF
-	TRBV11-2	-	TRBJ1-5	TGTGCCAGCAGCCTCTCAGGGGCCCCAACGGATCAGCCCCAGCATTTT	CASSLSGAPTDQPQHF
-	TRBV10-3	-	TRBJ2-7	TGTGCCATCAGTGAGATAGAGGAGCAGTACTTC	CAISEIEEQYF
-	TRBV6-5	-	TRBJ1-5	TGTGCCAGCAGTTACTGGAGGGCCCTTATTCAGCCCCAGCATTTT	CASSYWRALIQPQHF
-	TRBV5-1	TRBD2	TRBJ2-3	TGCGCCAGCAGCTTGGTAACGGGGACTAGCGGGGGCACAGATACGCAGTATTTT	CASSLVTGTSGGTDTQYF
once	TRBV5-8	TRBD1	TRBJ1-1	TGTGCCAGCAGCGGGGACAGGGGGTTTAACACTGAAGCTTTCTTT	CASSGDRGFNTEAFF
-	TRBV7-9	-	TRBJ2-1	TGTGCCAGCGGGGGGGCGCGAAATGAGCAGTTCTTC	CASGGARNEQFF
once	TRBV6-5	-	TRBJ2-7	TGTGCCAGCAGAGGGAGTGGGAGGTACGAGCAGTACTTC	CASRGSGRYEQYF
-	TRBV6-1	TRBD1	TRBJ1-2	TGTGCCAGCAGGGTTGGACAGGGGGGATATGGCTACACCTTC	CASRVGQGGYGYTF
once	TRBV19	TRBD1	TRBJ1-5	TGTGCCAGTAGTACTCTGGACAGGGCTAGCAATCAGCCCCAGCATTTT	CASSTLDRASNQPQHF
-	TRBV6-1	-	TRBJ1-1	TGTGCCAGCAGTGAAGCTTCCAGGGTAGACACTGAAGCTTTCTTT	CASSEASRVDTEAFF
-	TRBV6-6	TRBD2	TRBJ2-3	TGTGCCAGCGGGAAAACGGGCGGGAGGGGGACAGATACGCAGTATTTT	CASGKTGGRGTDTQYF
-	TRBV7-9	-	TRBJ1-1	TGTGCCAGCAGCTTAGATAATACCGGGACACCAAACACTGAAGCTTTCTTT	CASSLDNTGTPNTEAFF
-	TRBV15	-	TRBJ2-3	TGTGCCACCAGCAGAGACCCGGGATTTACGCAGTATTTT	CATSRDPGFTQYF
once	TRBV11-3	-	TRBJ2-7	TGTGCCAGCAGCTTCGGCCTAGCAGGCACCTACGAGCAGTACTTC	CASSFGLAGTYEQYF
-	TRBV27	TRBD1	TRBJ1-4	TGTGCCAGCAGTTTCGGAACAGGGGGGACAACTAATGAAAAACTGTTTTTT	CASSFGTGGTTNEKLFF
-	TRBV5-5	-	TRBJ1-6	TGTGCCAGCAGCTCCCAACAGAATTCACCCCTCCACTTT	CASSSQQNSPLHF
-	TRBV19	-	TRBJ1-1	TGTGCCAGTAGTATAGTGCGGGACGGGCTGAACACTGAAGCTTTCTTT	CASSIVRDGLNTEAFF
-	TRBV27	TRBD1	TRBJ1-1	TGTGCCAGCAGTCCAAAGGGCGGGACAGGGGAGCTTAGTACTGAAGCTTTCTTT	CASSPKGGTGELSTEAFF
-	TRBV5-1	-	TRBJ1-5	TGCGCCAGCAGCTGGGGGGATTTAAATCAGCCCCAGCATTTT	CASSWGDLNQPQHF
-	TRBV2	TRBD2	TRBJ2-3	TGTGCCAGCAGCCACGGGCGGGAGCAAGGAGATACGCAGTATTTT	CASSHGREQGDTQYF
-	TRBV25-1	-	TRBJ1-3	TGTGCCAGCAGTGCGGGGGCGGGAGACACCATATATTTT	CASSAGAGDTIYF
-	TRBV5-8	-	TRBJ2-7	TGTGCCAGCAGCCAAGGACAGAATGGGGAGCAGTACTTC	CASSQGQNGEQYF
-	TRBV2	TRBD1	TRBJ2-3	TGTGCCAGCAGAGGACAGGCGAACACAGATACGCAGTATTTT	CASRGQANTDTQYF
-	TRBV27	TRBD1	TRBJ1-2	TGTGCCAGCAGCTTAGGGACAGGGGGCTATGGCTACACCTTC	CASSLGTGGYGYTF
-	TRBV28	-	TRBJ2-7	TGTGCCAGCACCAATGGGGACACCTACGAGCAGTACTTC	CASTNGDTYEQYF
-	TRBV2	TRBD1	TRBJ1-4	TGTGCCAGCAGTGACGGTAGGGGGCGATTTAATGAAAAACTGTTTTTT	CASSDGRGRFNEKLFF
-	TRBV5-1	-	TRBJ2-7	TGCGCCAGCAGCTTGGGTTCCGGGAACGAGCAGTACTTC	CASSLGSGNEQYF
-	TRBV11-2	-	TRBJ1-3	TGTGCCAGCAGCTCCTCGGGGGGGCCTGGAAACACCATATATTTT	CASSSSGGPGNTIYF